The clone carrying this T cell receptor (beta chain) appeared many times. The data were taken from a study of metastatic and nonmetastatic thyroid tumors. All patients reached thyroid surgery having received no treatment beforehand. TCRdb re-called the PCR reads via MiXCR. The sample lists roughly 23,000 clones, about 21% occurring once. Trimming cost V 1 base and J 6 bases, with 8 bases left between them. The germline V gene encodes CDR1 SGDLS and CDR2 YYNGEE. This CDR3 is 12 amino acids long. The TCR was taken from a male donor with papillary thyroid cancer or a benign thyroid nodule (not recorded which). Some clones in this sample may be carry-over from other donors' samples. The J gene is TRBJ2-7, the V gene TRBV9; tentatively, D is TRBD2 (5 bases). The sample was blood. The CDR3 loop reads CASSVPGSEQYF. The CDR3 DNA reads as TGTGCCAGCAGCGTACCGGGAAGCGAGCAGTACTTC.